Following are 9 T cell receptor beta chains from one sample sequenced in a study of a mutant IDH1 vaccine in newly diagnosed glioma listed by TCRdb under 2021. Library preparation employed the immunoSEQ multiplex PCR assay. Held by TCRdb, this immuneACCESS table contains in-frame sequences only and omits some clones. Under half of the omission traces to an unresolved V gene where checked; the cause of the rest is unknown. The table for this sample lists 80,000 to 100,000 clones; around four fifths of them were counted only once. Together, the top ten hold 7.5% of the sample. The time point label for this specimen denotes: baseline, week 1 (first vaccination visit). Taken with the paper, the label for treatment or condition translates to: pre-vaccination baseline after standard-of-care therapy. The sample consisted of PBMCs, taken from a glioma patient treated with radiotherapy, temozolomide or both. The receptors stem from a man between 40 and 49 years old with glioma.

This chain uses TRBV5-1 with TRBJ2-1, with 11 bases matching TRBD2. In germline, CDR1 is SGHRS, CDR2 YFSETQ. This CDR3 contains 15 residues. With 6 bases clipped from V and 6 bases from J, the junction kept 8 bases outside the gene matches. Here the CDR3 reads CASTRIAGGANEQFF. CDR3 in DNA: TGCGCCAGCACCCGGATAGCGGGGGGGGCCAATGAGCAGTTCTTC.

This clone was found once. V is TRBV11-2 and J is TRBJ1-3; 7 positions match TRBD1. The V and J ends lost 7 bases and 0 bases, in that order; junction bases with no gene match: 15. This CDR3 comprises 18 residues. Germline V CDR1 and CDR2: SGHAT, FQNNGV. CDR3 region: CASNLMGQGGSSGNTIYF. The CDR3 DNA follows: TGTGCCAGCAACCTGATGGGGCAGGGGGGATCCTCTGGAAACACCATATATTTT.

This clone was seen more than once but under ten times. This sequence joins TRBV28 and TRBJ2-2, with 8 positions matching TRBD2. Germline V lookup: CDR1 MDHEN, CDR2 SYDVKM. CDR3 size: 15 residues. V shed 6 bases and J 6 bases; nucleotides not matched to a gene: 9. The CDR3 sequence is CASSPSAGGAGELFF. CDR3 DNA sequence: TGTGCCAGCAGCCCATCAGCCGGGGGGGCCGGGGAGCTGTTTTTT.

This clone has more than one count but fewer than ten. The chain combines TRBV6-5 with TRBJ1-2; D unresolved. The CDR3 runs to 11 residues. Germline loops: CDR1 MNHEY, CDR2 SVGAGI. Trimming shortened V by 4 bases and J by 5 bases, and 5 bases separated the two germline ends. CDR3: CASSSKYGYTF. As DNA, the CDR3 is TGTGCCAGCAGTTCCAAGTATGGCTACACCTTC.

V gene TRBV4-2 combines with J gene TRBJ2-3, with 14 nucleotides matching TRBD2. Germline V CDR1 and CDR2: LGHNA, YNFKEQ. J gave up 6 bases and V 2 bases, and 4 bases lay outside the gene matches. The CDR3 extends over 16 amino acids. CDR3 nucleotide sequence: TGTGCCAGCAGCCAACAGACTAGCGGGGGGGCCGATACGCAGTATTTT. Its translation: CASSQQTSGGADTQYF.

The chain recombines TRBV29-1 with TRBJ1-2; the match to TRBD1 covers 7 bases. The CDR3 extends over 14 amino acids. Unmatched junction bases numbered 9, after V lost 6 bases and J lost 2 bases. CDR1 and CDR2 (germline): SQVTM, ANQGSEA. CDR3 sequence (DNA): TGCAGCGTGAAACAGGGGTTTACCAACTATGGCTACACCTTC. This encodes CSVKQGFTNYGYTF.

The V and J genes are TRBV29-1 and TRBJ1-4; no definite D call. The germline V gene encodes CDR1 SQVTM and CDR2 ANQGSEA. The CDR3 consists of 14 residues. Trimming took off 4 bases at V and 4 bases at J, with 13 bases between the two ends. CDR3: CSVGSRGRNEKLFF. CDR3 in DNA: TGCAGCGTTGGGTCGCGAGGTCGTAATGAAAAACTGTTTTTT. Complete variable domain (other parts from reference TRBV29-1 and TRBJ1-4): SAVISQKPSRDICQRGTSLTIQCQVDSQVTMMFWYRQQPGQSLTLIATANQGSEATYESGFVIDKFPISRPNLTFSTLTVSNMSPEDSSIYLCSVGSRGRNEKLFFGSGTQLSVL.

The gene calls are TRBV18 and TRBJ1-2, with unresolved D. CDR1 is KGHSH and CDR2 is LQKENI in the germline V gene. The CDR3 totals 14 residues. Trimming took 3 bases from V and 8 from J, leaving 16 bases between them. The chain's CDR3 is CASSPSLELWGYTF. CDR3 DNA sequence: TGTGCCAGCTCACCCTCTTTAGAACTATGGGGCTACACCTTC.

The chain recombines TRBV19 with TRBJ2-7, with 9 nucleotides matching TRBD1. The CDR3 totals 17 residues. Germline V gene data show CDR1 as LNHDA and CDR2 as SQIVND (reference sequence). The J segment lost 3 bases and the V segment lost 6 bases, leaving 15 bases of the junction unmatched. DNA of the CDR3: TGTGCCAGTAGCCTACCTTTCGCCGGGACAGGGAACTACGAGCAGTACTTC. Translated: CASSLPFAGTGNYEQYF.